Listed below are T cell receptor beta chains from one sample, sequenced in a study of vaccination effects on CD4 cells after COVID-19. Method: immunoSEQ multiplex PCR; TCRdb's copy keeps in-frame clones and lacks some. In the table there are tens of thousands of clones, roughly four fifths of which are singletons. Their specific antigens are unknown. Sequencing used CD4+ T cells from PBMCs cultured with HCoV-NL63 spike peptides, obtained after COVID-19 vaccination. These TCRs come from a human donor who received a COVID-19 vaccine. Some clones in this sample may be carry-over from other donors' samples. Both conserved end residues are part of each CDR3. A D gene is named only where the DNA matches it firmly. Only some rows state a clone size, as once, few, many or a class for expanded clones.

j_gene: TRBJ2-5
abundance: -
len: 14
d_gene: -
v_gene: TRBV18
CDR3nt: TGTGCCAGCTCACCCCCACATGGACAAGAGACCCAGTACTTC
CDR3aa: CASSPPHGQETQYF

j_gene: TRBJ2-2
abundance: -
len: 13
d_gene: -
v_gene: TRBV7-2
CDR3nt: TGTGCCAGCAGACTAGGAACGGTCGGGGAGCTGTTTTTT
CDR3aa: CASRLGTVGELFF

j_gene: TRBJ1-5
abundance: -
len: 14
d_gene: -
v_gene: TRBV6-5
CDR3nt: TGTGCCAGCAGCCGTATTCCGGGGTATCAGCCCCAGCATTTT
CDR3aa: CASSRIPGYQPQHF

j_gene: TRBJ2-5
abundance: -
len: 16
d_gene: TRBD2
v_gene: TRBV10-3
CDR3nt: TGTGCCATCAGTGAGCTGGGGGGGTCCTCCCCCAAGACCCAGTACTTC
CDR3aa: CAISELGGSSPKTQYF

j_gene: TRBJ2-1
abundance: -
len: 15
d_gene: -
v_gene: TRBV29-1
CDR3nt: TGCAGCGTTGCGATATCAGCGGATTCCTACAATGAGCAGTTCTTC
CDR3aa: CSVAISADSYNEQFF

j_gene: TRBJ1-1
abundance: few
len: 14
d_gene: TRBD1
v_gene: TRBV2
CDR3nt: TGTGCCAGCCCGACGACAGGGGAGGACACTGAAGCTTTCTTT
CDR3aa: CASPTTGEDTEAFF

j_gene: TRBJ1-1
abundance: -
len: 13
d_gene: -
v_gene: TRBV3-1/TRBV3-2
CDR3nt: TGTGCCAGCAGCCCCACCGGGGGATTTGAAGCTTTCTTT
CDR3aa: CASSPTGGFEAFF

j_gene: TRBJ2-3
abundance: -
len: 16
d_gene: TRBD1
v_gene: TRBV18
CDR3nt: TGTGCCAGCTCACTAGGGACAGGGGGCACCACAGATACGCAGTATTTT
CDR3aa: CASSLGTGGTTDTQYF

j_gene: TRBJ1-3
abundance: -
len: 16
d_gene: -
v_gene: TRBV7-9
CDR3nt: TGTGCCAGCAGCTTAGTATTCTCGGGACCTGGAAACACCATATATTTT
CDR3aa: CASSLVFSGPGNTIYF

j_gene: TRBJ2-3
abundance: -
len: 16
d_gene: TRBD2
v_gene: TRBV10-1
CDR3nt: TGCGCCAGCAGTGAGAACCCTAGCGGGGGGCCTGATACGCAGTATTTT
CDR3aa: CASSENPSGGPDTQYF

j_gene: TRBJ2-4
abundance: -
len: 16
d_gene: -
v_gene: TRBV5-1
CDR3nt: TGCGCCAGCAGCTTGGAGCCAGGTCGAGCCAAAAACATTCAGTACTTC
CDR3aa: CASSLEPGRAKNIQYF

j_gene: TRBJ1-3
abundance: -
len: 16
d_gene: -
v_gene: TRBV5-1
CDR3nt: TGCGCCAGCAGCTCGGTAGAAGGGGGTTCTGGAAACACCATATATTTT
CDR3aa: CASSSVEGGSGNTIYF

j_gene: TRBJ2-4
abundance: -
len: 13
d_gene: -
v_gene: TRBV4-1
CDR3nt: TGCGCCAGCAGCCAAGAAGTAAAAAACATTCAGTACTTC
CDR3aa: CASSQEVKNIQYF

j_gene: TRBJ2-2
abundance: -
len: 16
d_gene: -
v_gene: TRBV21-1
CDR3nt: TGTGCCAGCAGCAAAGGGGGCAGGGGCGACACCGGGGAGCTGTTTTTT
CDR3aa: CASSKGGRGDTGELFF

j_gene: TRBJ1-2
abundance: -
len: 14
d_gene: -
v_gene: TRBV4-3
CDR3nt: TGCGCCAGCAGCCAAGATAGGGCAGGCTATGGCTACACCTTC
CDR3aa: CASSQDRAGYGYTF

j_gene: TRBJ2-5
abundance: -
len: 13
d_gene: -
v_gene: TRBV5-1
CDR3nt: TGCGCCAGCAGCTTGCCCGAACAAGAGACCCAGTACTTC
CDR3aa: CASSLPEQETQYF

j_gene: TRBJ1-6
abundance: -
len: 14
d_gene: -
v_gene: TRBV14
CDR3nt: TGTGCCAGCAGCCAAAATCGGGGCCGCCCCACCCTCCACTTT
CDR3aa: CASSQNRGRPTLHF

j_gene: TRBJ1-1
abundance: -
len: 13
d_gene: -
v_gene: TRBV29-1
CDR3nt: TGCAGCGTTCCAGGGTCAGGGAACACTGAAGCTTTCTTT
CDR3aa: CSVPGSGNTEAFF

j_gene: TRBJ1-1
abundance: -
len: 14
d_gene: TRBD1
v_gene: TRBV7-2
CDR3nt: TGTGCCAGCAGCTTAAGGACAGGGGACACTGAAGCTTTCTTT
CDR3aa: CASSLRTGDTEAFF

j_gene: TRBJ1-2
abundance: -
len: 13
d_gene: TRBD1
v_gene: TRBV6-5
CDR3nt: TGTGCCAGCACTCCCCAGGGGGACTATGGCTACACCTTC
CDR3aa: CASTPQGDYGYTF

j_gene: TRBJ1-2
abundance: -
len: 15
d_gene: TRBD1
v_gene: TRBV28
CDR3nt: TGTGCCAGCAGTACCTCAGCCGGGACAGGGATCGGGTACACCTTC
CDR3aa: CASSTSAGTGIGYTF

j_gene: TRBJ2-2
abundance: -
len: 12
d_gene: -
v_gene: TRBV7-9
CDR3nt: TGTGCCAGGTCGGGCGACACCGGGGAGCTGTTTTTT
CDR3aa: CARSGDTGELFF

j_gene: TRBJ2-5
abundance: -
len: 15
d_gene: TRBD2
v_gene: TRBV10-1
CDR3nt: TGCGCCAGCAGTGACAAGCGGGGGGTTCAAGAGACCCAGTACTTC
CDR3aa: CASSDKRGVQETQYF

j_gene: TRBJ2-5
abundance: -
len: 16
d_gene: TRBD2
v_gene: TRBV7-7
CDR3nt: TGTGCCAGCAGCCGTGGGACTAGCGGGGTGGGAGAGACCCAGTACTTC
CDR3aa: CASSRGTSGVGETQYF

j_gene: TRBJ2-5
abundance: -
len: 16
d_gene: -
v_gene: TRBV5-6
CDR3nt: TGTGCCAGCAGCTCGAGGGCAGGAGGACGGGAAAAGACCCAGTACTTC
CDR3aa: CASSSRAGGREKTQYF

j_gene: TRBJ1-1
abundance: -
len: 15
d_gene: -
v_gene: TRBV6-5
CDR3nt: TGTGCCAGCAGTTACTCAAGGCAGAAGAACACTGAAGCTTTCTTT
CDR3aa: CASSYSRQKNTEAFF

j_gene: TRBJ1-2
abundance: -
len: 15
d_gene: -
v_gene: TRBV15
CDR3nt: TGTGCCACCAGCAGAGGGGGGCAAGGTAACTATGGCTACACCTTC
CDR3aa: CATSRGGQGNYGYTF

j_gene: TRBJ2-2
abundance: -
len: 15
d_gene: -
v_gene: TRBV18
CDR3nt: TGTGCCAGCTCACCTAGGGCCGCCGACACCGGGGAGCTGTTTTTT
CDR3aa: CASSPRAADTGELFF

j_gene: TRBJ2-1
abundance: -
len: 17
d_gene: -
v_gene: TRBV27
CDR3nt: TGTGCCAGCAGTTTAGCTGGGGGGCACAGTTTGTTCAATGAGCAGTTCTTC
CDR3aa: CASSLAGGHSLFNEQFF

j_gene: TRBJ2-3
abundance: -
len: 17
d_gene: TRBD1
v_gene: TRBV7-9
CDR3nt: TGTGCCAGCAGCTTAGCGTCGGCAGGGGGAAGCACAGATACGCAGTATTTT
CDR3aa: CASSLASAGGSTDTQYF

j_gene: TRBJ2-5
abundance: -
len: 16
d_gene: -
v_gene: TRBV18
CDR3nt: TGTGCCAGCTCACCGTTAGCCCCGGCAGGACAAGAGACCCAGTACTTC
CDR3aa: CASSPLAPAGQETQYF

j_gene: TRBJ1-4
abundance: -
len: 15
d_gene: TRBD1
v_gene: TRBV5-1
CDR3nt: TGCGCCAGCAGCTTGGGGACAGGGACTAATGAAAAACTGTTTTTT
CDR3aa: CASSLGTGTNEKLFF

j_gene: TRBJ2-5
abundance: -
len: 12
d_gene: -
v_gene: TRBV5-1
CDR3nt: TGCGCCAGCAGCCCTTCACGGGAGACCCAGTACTTC
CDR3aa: CASSPSRETQYF

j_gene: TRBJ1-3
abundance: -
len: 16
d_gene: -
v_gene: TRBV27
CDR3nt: TGTGCCAGCAGTTTGAGTGGGGGCTCCTCTGGAAACACCATATATTTT
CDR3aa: CASSLSGGSSGNTIYF

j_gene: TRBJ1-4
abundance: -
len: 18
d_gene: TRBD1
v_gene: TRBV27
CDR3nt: TGTGCCAGCAGCCTTAATTCATACCGGGACAGAGGGAATGAAAAACTGTTTTTT
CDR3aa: CASSLNSYRDRGNEKLFF

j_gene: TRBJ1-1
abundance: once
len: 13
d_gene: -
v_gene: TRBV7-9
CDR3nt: TGTGCCAGCAGCCTTTTTAGGGACACTGAAGCTTTCTTT
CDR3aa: CASSLFRDTEAFF

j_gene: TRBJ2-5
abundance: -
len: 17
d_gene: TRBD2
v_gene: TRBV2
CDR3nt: TGTGCCAGCAGTGAAGGCCTGGGGAGCGGGGGTAGGAAGACCCAGTACTTC
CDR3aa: CASSEGLGSGGRKTQYF

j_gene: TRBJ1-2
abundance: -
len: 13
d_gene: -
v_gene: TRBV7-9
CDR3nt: TGTGCCAGCAGCTTAGGGAACGGATATGGCTACACCTTC
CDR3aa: CASSLGNGYGYTF

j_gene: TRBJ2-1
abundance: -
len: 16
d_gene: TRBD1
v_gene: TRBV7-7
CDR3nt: TGTGCCAGCAGCCCACTACAGGGGAGCCCTTACAATGAGCAGTTCTTC
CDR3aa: CASSPLQGSPYNEQFF

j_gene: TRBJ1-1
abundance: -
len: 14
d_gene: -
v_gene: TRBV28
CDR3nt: TGTGCCAGCAGTCCGACATCAGGGGTTGCTGAAGCTTTCTTT
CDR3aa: CASSPTSGVAEAFF

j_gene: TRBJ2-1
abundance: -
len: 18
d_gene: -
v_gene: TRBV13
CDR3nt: TGTGCCAGCAGGGTTACGACCCTCGAACACATGGGGGGCAATGAGCAGTTCTTC
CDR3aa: CASRVTTLEHMGGNEQFF

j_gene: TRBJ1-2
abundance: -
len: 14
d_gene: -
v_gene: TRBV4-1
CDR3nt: TGCGCCAGCAGCCATATAGACAGCTCCTATGGCTACACCTTC
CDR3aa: CASSHIDSSYGYTF

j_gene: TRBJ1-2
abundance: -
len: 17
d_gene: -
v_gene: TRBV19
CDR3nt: TGTGCCAGTAGTATCGTTGGGCAGAGTGAATTGTACTATGGCTACACCTTC
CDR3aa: CASSIVGQSELYYGYTF

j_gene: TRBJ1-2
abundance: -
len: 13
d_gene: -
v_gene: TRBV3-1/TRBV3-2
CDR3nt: TGTGCCAGCAGCCTGGGGGGGCCGGGCGGCTACACCTTC
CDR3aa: CASSLGGPGGYTF

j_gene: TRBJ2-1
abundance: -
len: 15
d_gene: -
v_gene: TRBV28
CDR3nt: TGTGCCAGCAGTTTACCACTACAGGCCTACAATGAGCAGTTCTTC
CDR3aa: CASSLPLQAYNEQFF

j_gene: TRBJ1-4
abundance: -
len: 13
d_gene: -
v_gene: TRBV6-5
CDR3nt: TGTGCCAGCAGGAAGGTTGGTGGCGAAAAACTGTTTTTT
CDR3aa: CASRKVGGEKLFF

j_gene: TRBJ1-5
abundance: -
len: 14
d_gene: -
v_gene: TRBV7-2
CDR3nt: TGTGCCAGCAGCCCCGGTCAGGAAGGGTCGCCCCAGCATTTT
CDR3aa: CASSPGQEGSPQHF

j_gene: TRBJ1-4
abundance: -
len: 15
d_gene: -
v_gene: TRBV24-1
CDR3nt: TGTGCCACCAGTTTAGGAGGGGGACCTAATGAAAAACTGTTTTTT
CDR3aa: CATSLGGGPNEKLFF

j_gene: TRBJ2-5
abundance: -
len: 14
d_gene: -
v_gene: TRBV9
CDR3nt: TGTGCCAGCAGCGTAAGGGGGGCCCAAGAGACCCAGTACTTC
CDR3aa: CASSVRGAQETQYF

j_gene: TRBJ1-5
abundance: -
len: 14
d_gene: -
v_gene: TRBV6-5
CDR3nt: TGTGCCAGCAGCCTGGACATTAGCAATCAGCCCCAGCATTTT
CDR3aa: CASSLDISNQPQHF

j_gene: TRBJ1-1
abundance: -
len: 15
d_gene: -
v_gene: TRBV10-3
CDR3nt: TGTGCCATCAGTGAGTCGGTTTCTAAGAACACTGAAGCTTTCTTT
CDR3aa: CAISESVSKNTEAFF

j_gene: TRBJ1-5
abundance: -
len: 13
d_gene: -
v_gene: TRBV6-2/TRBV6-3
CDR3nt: TGTGCCAGCAGTTACGATGGGAATCAGCCCCAGCATTTT
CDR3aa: CASSYDGNQPQHF

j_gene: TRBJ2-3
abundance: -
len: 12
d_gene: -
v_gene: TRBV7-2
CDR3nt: TGTGCCAGCAGCTCTGTTGGGGGTACGCAGTATTTT
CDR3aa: CASSSVGGTQYF

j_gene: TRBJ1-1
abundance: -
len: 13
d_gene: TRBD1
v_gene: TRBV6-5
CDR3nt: TGTGCCAGCAGAACAGGGGGCGGCACTGAAGCTTTCTTT
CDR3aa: CASRTGGGTEAFF

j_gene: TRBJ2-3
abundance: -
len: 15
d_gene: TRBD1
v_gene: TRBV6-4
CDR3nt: TGTGCCAGCAGTGACCGGGACAGGGGTGTTCATACGCAGTATTTT
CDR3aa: CASSDRDRGVHTQYF

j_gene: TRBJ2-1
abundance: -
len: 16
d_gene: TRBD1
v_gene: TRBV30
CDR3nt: TGTGCCTGGAGGGCCGGGACAGGAGGATCTCCTAATGAGCAGTTCTTC
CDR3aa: CAWRAGTGGSPNEQFF